The 23 T cell receptor beta chains in this list originate from one sample, sequenced in a study of T-cell reconstitution after alpha-beta-depleted transplantation in children. Preparing the TCRbeta library involved the use of unique molecular identifiers. One entry per CDR3 protein results from TCRdb running MiXCR on the PCR reads. The sample comprises 100,000 to 120,000 distinct CDR3 sequences, 10% of which are singletons, and less than 10% rests with the top ten. The material was PBMCs from the stem cell graft donor, obtained from the stem cell graft. The receptors were sampled from a human donor who donated a stem cell graft to a child with acute lymphoblastic leukemia.

This clonotype occurred many times. The chain is built from TRBV5-5 and TRBJ2-3; D is uncertain. Germline lookup yields CDR1 SGHKS and CDR2 YYEKEE (reference sequence). Between the trimmed V and J ends, which lost 4 bases and 2 bases, there was a span of 5 bases. CDR3 size: 12 residues. Here the CDR3 reads CASSPVTDTQYF. The CDR3 bases are TGTGCCAGCAGCCCAGTCACAGATACGCAGTATTTT.

Ten or more counts support this clonotype. V usage is TRBV14 and J usage is TRBJ2-7, with D hard to call. The CDR3 length is 15 residues. Trimming shortened V by 4 bases and J by 0 bases, and 13 bases separated the two germline ends. Per the germline V gene, CDR1 is SGHDN and CDR2 is FVKESK. CDR3 coding DNA: TGTGCCAGCAGCCCCCAGGTTAGGAACTCCTACGAGCAGTACTTC. Translated, it gives CASSPQVRNSYEQYF.

A word on this clonotype: This clone may be a read error of a much larger clone one base away. The genes are TRBV9 and TRBJ2-5; D tentatively reads TRBD1 or TRBD2 (6 bases each). The CDR3 contains 13 residues. Germline loops: CDR1 SGDLS, CDR2 YYNGEE. The CDR3 is CASSAGGQETEYF. The CDR3 DNA sequence: TGTGCCAGCAGCGCCGGGGGCCAAGAGACCGAGTACTTC.

This clonotype was observed at least ten times. V usage is TRBV6-1 and J usage is TRBJ1-1; no clear D gene. From germline, CDR1 is MNHNS and CDR2 SASEGT. This CDR3 is 14 amino acids long. V was pared by 6 bases and J by 0 bases, with 11 bases between. The CDR3: CASSPSDMNTEAFF. In DNA form, the CDR3 reads TGTGCCAGCAGCCCCTCAGACATGAACACTGAAGCTTTCTTT.

A few counts support this clonotype. The chain combines TRBV28 with TRBJ2-2; 14 bases agree with TRBD2. CDR1 is MDHEN, CDR2 SYDVKM, per germline. V was pared by 11 bases and J by 6 bases, with 11 bases of the junction left unmatched. The CDR3 loop spans 16 amino acids. CDR3 in amino acids: CAVRTSGRFNAGELFF. The CDR3 DNA sequence: TGTGCCGTTCGGACTAGCGGGAGGTTTAACGCCGGGGAGCTGTTTTTT. The entire variable domain, with the rest obtained from reference TRBV28 and TRBJ2-2, is as follows: DVKVTQSSRYLVKRTGEKVFLECVQDMDHENMFWYRQDPGLGLRLIYFSYDVKMKEKGDIPEGYSVSREKKERFSLILESASTNQTSMYLCAVRTSGRFNAGELFFGEGSRLTVL.

The count of this clonotype is one. It may be a read error: a sequence one base away is much more abundant. The rearrangement joins TRBV6-5 to TRBJ2-7, with D possibly matching TRBD1 (6 bases). Germline lookup yields CDR1 MNHEY and CDR2 SVGAGI. The length of the CDR3 is 17 residues. CDR3 region: CSSSYSNVYRDSYEQYF. In nucleotides, the CDR3 is TGTTCCAGCAGTTACTCGAATGTCTACAGGGACTCCTACGAGCAGTACTTC.

This clonotype was detected many times. The chain employs TRBV10-3 and TRBJ2-7; TRBD1 matches at 9 bases. V trimming: 5 bases; J trimming: 2 bases; junction bases outside the gene matches: 4. The CDR3 has 14 amino acids. The germline V gene has CDR1 ENHRY and CDR2 SYGVKD. CDR3 DNA: TGTGCCATCAGTTCACAGGGGGCCCCCTACGAGCAGTACTTC. This codes for CAISSQGAPYEQYF.

This rearrangement joins TRBV19 to TRBJ1-5, with a possible D match to TRBD1 (6 bases). There are 14 residues in the CDR3. Trimming removed 7 bases at V and 3 bases at J, with 13 bases between. Germline V gives CDR1 LNHDA, CDR2 SQIVND (reference sequence). CDR3 in DNA: TGTGCCAGTAACGGACAGCGCGTCAATCAGCCCCAGCATTTT. It codes for CASNGQRVNQPQHF. Full variable domain (missing parts from reference TRBV19 and TRBJ1-5): DGGITQSPKYLFRKEGQNVTLSCEQNLNHDAMYWYRQDPGQGLRLIYYSQIVNDFQKGDIAEGYSVSREKKESFPLTVTSAQKNPTAFYLCASNGQRVNQPQHFGDGTRLSIL.

This clonotype was observed at least ten times. The rearrangement joins TRBV5-6 to TRBJ2-7; D call uncertain. CDR3 length equals 13 residues. Trimming removed 1 base from V and 0 bases from J, with 5 bases in between. Germline CDR1 reads SGHDT; CDR2 reads YYEEEE. The CDR3 DNA reads as TGTGCCAGCAGCTTGTCCCGCTCCTACGAGCAGTACTTC. This codes for CASSLSRSYEQYF.

This clonotype was counted at least ten times. This rearrangement joins TRBV28 to TRBJ2-3, with D maybe TRBD1 (6 bases). The CDR3 length is 14 residues. Germline loops: CDR1 MDHEN, CDR2 SYDVKM. The V gene lost 5 bases and the J gene lost 3 bases, with 12 bases spanning the gap. Written as DNA, the CDR3 is TGTGCCAGCAGTAGGGGGATAGGGACAGATACGCAGTATTTT. Its translation: CASSRGIGTDTQYF.

This clonotype occurred many times. This chain joins TRBV5-1 and TRBJ2-1, with 16 positions matching TRBD2. V shed 4 bases and J 3 bases; nucleotides not matched to a gene: 10. The CDR3 consists of 19 residues. CDR1 and CDR2 from the germline V gene are SGHRS and YFSETQ. The CDR3 protein is CASSRPGLAGGEDYNEQFF. Here the CDR3 DNA reads TGCGCCAGCAGCCGCCCGGGACTAGCGGGAGGGGAGGACTACAATGAGCAGTTCTTC.

This clonotype was seen many times. V and J are TRBV3-1 and TRBJ2-6, with D possibly TRBD1 on 6 matching bases. The CDR3 has 19 residues. Germline CDR1 reads LGHDT; CDR2 reads YNNKEL (reference sequence). V was clipped by 3 bases and J by 0 bases, with 18 bases between them. The CDR3 DNA reads TGTGCCAGCAGCCAGAGACAGGCGAGTTTCATCTCTGGGGCCAACGTCCTGACTTTC. This sequence encodes CASSQRQASFISGANVLTF.

This clonotype was counted at least ten times. V gene TRBV7-2 combines with J gene TRBJ2-7, with 9 bases fitting TRBD2. CDR1 and CDR2 (germline): SGHTA, FQGNSA. With 3 bases clipped from V and 2 bases from J, the junction kept 5 bases outside the gene matches. This CDR3 spans 15 amino acids. CDR3 residues: CASSFTRGGTYEQYF. The CDR3 coding sequence is TGTGCCAGCAGCTTTACGCGGGGGGGGACCTACGAGCAGTACTTC. Complete variable domain (other parts from reference TRBV7-2 and TRBJ2-7): GAGVSQSPSNKVTEKGKDVELRCDPISGHTALYWYRQSLGQGLEFLIYFQGNSAPDKSGLPSDRFSAERTGGSVSTLTIQRTQQEDSAVYLCASSFTRGGTYEQYFGPGTRLTVT.

This clonotype was counted many times. The chain carries TRBV5-4 and TRBJ2-5, with TRBD1 matching over 11 bases. The CDR3 has 18 residues. Losses at the gene ends were 3 bases for V and 2 bases for J; bases not matched to a gene: 12. Germline lookup yields CDR1 SGHNT and CDR2 YYREEE (reference sequence). The CDR3 loop reads CASSSGTGGPLQQETQYF. The CDR3 DNA is TGTGCCAGCAGCTCCGGGACAGGGGGACCACTCCAACAAGAGACCCAGTACTTC.

This clonotype has a count of ten or more. The J gene is TRBJ2-5, the V gene TRBV20-1; 8 nucleotides align to TRBD2. The junction had 11 bases not matched to a gene; V was cut back by 1 base and J by 1 base. The CDR3 contains 17 residues. Germline V gene data show CDR1 as DFQATT and CDR2 as SNEGSKA (reference sequence). CDR3 region: CSARGSAGGNFQETQYF. The DNA of the CDR3 is TGCAGTGCTAGAGGGTCCGCGGGGGGCAATTTCCAAGAGACCCAGTACTTC.

This clonotype was counted ten times or more. DNA of the CDR3: TGTGCCACCAGCCACCGGGGGGGGCGGGACACCTCCCTAGGAGAAAAACTGTTTTTT. This codes for CATSHRGGRDTSLGEKLFF. J is TRBJ1-4 and V is TRBV15, with D maybe TRBD1 (6 bases). V was shortened by 5 bases and J by 8 bases, with 30 bases between the two germline ends. The germline V gene has CDR1 LNHNV and CDR2 YYDKDF (reference sequence). The CDR3 extends over 19 amino acids.

At least ten counts were recorded for this clonotype. The chain has TRBV6-1 and TRBJ2-5; 8 nucleotides align to TRBD2. V lost 7 bases, J lost 1 base, and 5 bases stayed unmatched. CDR3 length: 14 residues. From germline, CDR1 is MNHNS and CDR2 SASEGT. CDR3 sequence: CASKISGAQETQYF. For the CDR3, the DNA is TGTGCCAGCAAGATTAGCGGGGCCCAAGAGACCCAGTACTTC.

The chain combines TRBV6-4 with TRBJ2-1; the D gene is possibly TRBD2 (6 bases). Deletions cut 0 bases from V and 3 bases from J, with 15 bases between. Germline assignment: CDR1 MRHNA and CDR2 SNTAGT. The CDR3 extends over 17 amino acids. CDR3 DNA: TGTGCCAGCAGTGACTCGATTAGGCGGGGAGGCTACAATGAGCAGTTCTTC. Its protein is CASSDSIRRGGYNEQFF.

In its sample, this clonotype was seen many times. This chain uses TRBV24-1 with TRBJ2-4; D is tentatively TRBD1 or TRBD2 (5 bases each). Germline CDR1 and CDR2: KGHDR and SFDVKD. The CDR3 consists of 15 residues. V was trimmed by 8 bases and J by 1 base, leaving 14 bases between them. The CDR3 here is CATILGEKAKNIQYF. Written as DNA, the CDR3 is TGTGCCACCATCTTGGGGGAAAAGGCCAAAAACATTCAGTACTTC.

This clonotype was counted at least ten times. V is TRBV6-5 and J is TRBJ2-1; 7 bases are a match to TRBD1. The V gene's germline CDR1 is MNHEY and CDR2 SVGAGI. This CDR3 spans 13 amino acids. J lost 4 bases, V lost 6 bases, and 3 bases had no gene match. The CDR3 DNA reads TGTGCCAGCAGGGGACAGTCGTACAATGAGCAGTTCTTC. It specifies CASRGQSYNEQFF.

This clonotype was seen repeatedly, ten times or more. The chain combines TRBV29-1 with TRBJ1-3, with 7 bases aligning to TRBD1. After removal of 3 bases from V and 4 bases from J, the junction contained 9 bases not matched to a gene. In germline, CDR1 is SQVTM, CDR2 ANQGSEA. This CDR3 is 15 amino acids long. The CDR3 nucleotides are TGCAGCGTTGACCTAGGACAGGCTGGGGGAAACACCATATATTTT. Translating it yields CSVDLGQAGGNTIYF.

At least ten counts were recorded for this clonotype. CDR3 sequence (DNA): TGCGCCAGCAGCCAGGGGACAGGGGGCATCACTGAAGCTTTCTTT. Protein product: CASSQGTGGITEAFF. This chain joins TRBV4-1 and TRBJ1-1, with TRBD1 matching 12 bases. The CDR3 is 15 residues long. The V gene end was trimmed by 3 bases and the J gene end by 4 bases; junction bases not matched to a gene: 3. Germline-derived CDR1 and CDR2 are MGHRA and YSYEKL.

J is TRBJ1-5 and V is TRBV19, with 8 positions matching TRBD1. Trimming cost V 1 base and J 7 bases; bases outside gene matches: 6. There are 15 residues in the CDR3. Germline V gene sequence: CDR1 LNHDA, CDR2 SQIVND (reference sequence). CDR3 nucleotide sequence: TGTGCCAGTAGTATAGGCGACAGGGGAGGGCAGCCCCAGCATTTT. It translates to CASSIGDRGGQPQHF.